Following are 21 T cell receptor beta chains from one sample sequenced in a study of T cell responses to AZD1222 COVID-19 vaccine. Generated by immunoSEQ multiplex PCR, the TCRdb table keeps only in-frame clones and is missing some. The sample holds about 150,000 clones, about 91% seen once. This material consisted of peripheral blood, taken on day 0 of AZD1222 vaccination. The origin of the receptors is an adult in good health.

The chain is built from TRBV7-9 and TRBJ2-5; 9 bases line up with TRBD2. Germline V lookup: CDR1 SEHNR, CDR2 FQNEAQ (reference sequence). CDR3 length: 17 residues. V trimming: 1 base; J trimming: 0 bases; junction bases outside the gene matches: 6. The CDR3 loop is CASSLDRRLADQETQYF. The CDR3 DNA sequence: TGTGCCAGCAGCTTAGACAGGAGACTAGCGGACCAAGAGACCCAGTACTTC. Full variable domain (remainder filled in from reference TRBV7-9 and TRBJ2-5): DTGVSQNPRHKITKRGQNVTFRCDPISEHNRLYWYRQTLGQGPEFLTYFQNEAQLEKSRLLSDRFSAERPKGSFSTLEIQRTEQGDSAMYLCASSLDRRLADQETQYFGPGTRLLVL.

This clone appeared a single time. CDR3 in DNA: TGTGCCAGCAGCGAAAAGGGACTAGCTCCCCTAGGGCAGTACTTC. Its protein is CASSEKGLAPLGQYF. The J gene is TRBJ2-7, the V gene TRBV7-9; 9 positions agree with TRBD2. V shed 5 bases and J 9 bases; nucleotides not matched to a gene: 14. Germline CDR1 SEHNR, CDR2 FQNEAQ (reference sequence). The CDR3 contains 15 residues.

This clone has only one observation. The rearrangement links TRBV6-5 to TRBJ1-1, with D hard to call. The CDR3 runs 13 residues. Trimming took 2 bases from V and 2 from J, leaving 6 bases between them. Germline V gene lookup returns CDR1 MNHEY and CDR2 SVGAGI. The CDR3 DNA sequence: TGTGCCAGCAGTTACAACGTAAACACTGAAGCTTTCTTT. It yields the protein CASSYNVNTEAFF.

The gene calls are TRBV19 and TRBJ1-6; D is undetermined. Trimming removed 4 bases from V and 6 bases from J, with 10 bases in between. The CDR3 runs to 14 residues. In germline, CDR1 is LNHDA, CDR2 SQIVND (reference sequence). The CDR3 here is CASSTLMTNSPLHF. DNA for the CDR3: TGTGCCAGTAGTACCTTGATGACTAATTCACCCCTCCACTTT. The whole variable domain, filled in from reference TRBV19 and TRBJ1-6, reads DGGITQSPKYLFRKEGQNVTLSCEQNLNHDAMYWYRQDPGQGLRLIYYSQIVNDFQKGDIAEGYSVSREKKESFPLTVTSAQKNPTAFYLCASSTLMTNSPLHFGNGTRLTVT.

The chain's CDR3 is CASSYSVRGPIEQYF. The CDR3 nucleotides read TGTGCCAGCAGTTACTCTGTCAGGGGGCCAATCGAGCAGTACTTC. V is TRBV6-2 or TRBV6-3 and J is TRBJ2-7, with 8 positions matching TRBD1. This CDR3 has 15 amino acids. Germline V CDR1 and CDR2: MNHEY, SVGEGT. V was pared by 0 bases and J by 6 bases, with 7 bases of the junction left unmatched.

V and J are TRBV28 and TRBJ1-4; the D gene is possibly TRBD1 (5 bases). V gave up 6 bases and J gave up 4 bases, with 12 bases separating them. From germline, CDR1 is MDHEN and CDR2 SYDVKM. This CDR3 region has 14 residues. In nucleotides, the CDR3 is TGTGCCAGCAGGAGACAGCAGGTTAATGAAAAACTGTTTTTT. This translates into CASRRQQVNEKLFF.

This clone showed up just once. The chain is built from TRBV6-5 and TRBJ2-5, with TRBD2 as a possible D gene (6 bases). Deletions cut 3 bases from V and 3 bases from J, with 11 bases between. Germline V gene sequence: CDR1 MNHEY, CDR2 SVGAGI. The CDR3 has 14 residues. The CDR3 DNA follows: TGTGCCAGCAGTTATCGGGACTCCGAAGAGACCCAGTACTTC. Residues: CASSYRDSEETQYF.

This chain connects TRBV10-2 to TRBJ1-5; tentatively, D is TRBD1 (5 bases). V was pared by 3 bases and J by 8 bases, with 11 bases between. The CDR3 is made up of 13 amino acids. Germline CDR1 is WSHSY and CDR2 is SAAADI. The CDR3 loop is CASSDRAPEPQHF. The CDR3, as DNA: TGCGCCAGCAGTGACAGGGCGCCCGAGCCCCAGCATTTT.

The V gene is TRBV21-1, the J gene TRBJ2-7; the table calls TRBD2, which could not be checked here. TRBV21-1 is labeled a pseudogene. This CDR3 comprises 13 residues. The CDR3 region is CASRPTSHYEQYF. Written as DNA, the CDR3 is TGTGCCAGCAGGCCGACTAGCCACTACGAGCAGTACTTC.

The CDR3 DNA reads TGTGCCAGCAGCACTCGGACAGAGAACACTGAAGCTTTCTTT. The encoded protein is CASSTRTENTEAFF. The V gene is TRBV9, the J gene TRBJ1-1; perhaps TRBD1 as D (6 bases). This CDR3 is 14 amino acids long. V lost 4 bases to trimming and J lost 1 base, with 11 bases between them. The V gene's germline CDR1 is SGDLS and CDR2 YYNGEE.

The chain joins TRBV25-1 to TRBJ1-1; the D is unclear. Trimming removed 3 bases at V and 0 bases at J, with 8 bases between. This CDR3 comprises 14 residues. Germline V gene lookup returns CDR1 MGHDK and CDR2 SYGVNS. CDR3: CASSDPGMNTEAFF. The CDR3, as DNA: TGTGCCAGCAGTGACCCGGGGATGAACACTGAAGCTTTCTTT. The full variable domain, rest sourced from reference TRBV25-1 and TRBJ1-1, is EADIYQTPRYLVIGTGKKITLECSQTMGHDKMYWYQQDPGMELHLIHYSYGVNSTEKGDLSSESTVSRIRTEHFPLTLESARPSHTSQYLCASSDPGMNTEAFFGQGTRLTVV.

The count of this clone is one. The chain couples TRBV12-5 to TRBJ2-7, with a tentative D call TRBD1 (5 bases). This CDR3 spans 16 amino acids. V lost 0 bases and J lost 2, with 14 bases in between. Germline V lookup: CDR1 LGHNT, CDR2 FRNRAP. The CDR3 spells CASGLVMGQAPYEQYF. Written as DNA, the CDR3 is TGTGCTAGTGGTTTGGTAATGGGGCAGGCCCCCTACGAGCAGTACTTC.

CDR3 protein: CASSSPSKQYF. The CDR3 nucleotides are TGTGCCAGCAGTTCTCCTTCTAAGCAGTACTTC. The chain employs TRBV28 and TRBJ2-7; no clear D. V was pared by 4 bases and J by 8 bases, with 9 bases between. The germline CDR1 and CDR2 sequences are MDHEN and SYDVKM. The CDR3 runs to 11 residues.

This chain's CDR3 is CATSRMGELFF. The CDR3 region has the DNA TGTGCCACCAGTAGGATGGGGGAGCTGTTTTTT. This chain links TRBV24-1 with TRBJ2-2, with unresolved D. Trimming stripped 6 bases from V and 8 bases from J, with 6 bases between. The germline gives CDR1 KGHDR, CDR2 SFDVKD. The CDR3 is made up of 11 amino acids.

This chain joins TRBV5-8 and TRBJ1-2; TRBD1 agrees at 7 bases. Germline CDR1 reads SGHTS; CDR2 reads YDEGEE. V was clipped by 4 bases and J by 0 bases; unmatched bases: 6. The CDR3 has 15 residues. The CDR3 DNA follows: TGTGCCAGCAGCAGAGCACAGGGGACTAACTATGGCTACACCTTC. Translated: CASSRAQGTNYGYTF. Combining the CDR3 with reference TRBV5-8 and TRBJ1-2 gives the whole variable domain EAGVTQSPTHLIKTRGQQATLRCSPISGHTSVYWYQQALGLGLQFLLWYDEGEERNRGNFPPRFSGRQFPNYSSELNVNALELEDSALYLCASSRAQGTNYGYTFGSGTRLTVV.

This chain joins TRBV5-8 and TRBJ2-1; D remains unclear. The V end lost 2 bases, the J end lost 10 bases, and 10 bases lay between the germline ends. This CDR3 is 12 amino acids long. Germline V lookup: CDR1 SGHTS, CDR2 YDEGEE. CDR3 loop: CASSFRLWEQFF. CDR3 DNA: TGTGCCAGCAGCTTCCGGCTCTGGGAGCAGTTCTTC. Drawing the rest from reference TRBV5-8 and TRBJ2-1, the complete variable domain is EAGVTQSPTHLIKTRGQQATLRCSPISGHTSVYWYQQALGLGLQFLLWYDEGEERNRGNFPPRFSGRQFPNYSSELNVNALELEDSALYLCASSFRLWEQFFGPGTRLTVL.

V gene TRBV12-3 or TRBV12-4 combines with J gene TRBJ1-2; D uncertain. V gave up 6 bases and J gave up 7 bases, with 15 bases separating them. The CDR3 consists of 13 residues. This CDR3 is CASSSDAAGGYTF. DNA for the CDR3: TGTGCCAGCAGCTCTGACGCCGCCGGTGGCTACACCTTC.

The V call is TRBV11-3, the J call TRBJ2-2; 9 bases line up with TRBD1. Germline CDR1 is SGHNT and CDR2 is YENEEA. The J segment lost 5 bases and the V segment lost 7 bases, leaving 8 bases of the junction unmatched. The CDR3 is 15 residues long. This chain's CDR3 is CASTKQGAGTGELFF. CDR3 DNA: TGTGCCAGCACCAAACAGGGGGCGGGGACCGGGGAGCTGTTTTTT.

CDR3 sequence: CASSFGRGVTDTQYF. The DNA of the CDR3 is TGTGCCAGCAGCTTTGGGCGGGGGGTCACAGATACGCAGTATTTT. This chain uses TRBV11-1 with TRBJ2-3; 8 bases agree with TRBD2. The CDR3 length is 15 residues. CDR1 is SGHAT, CDR2 FQDESV, per germline (reference sequence). J gave up 2 bases and V 3 bases, and 4 bases lay outside the gene matches.

The chain recombines TRBV19 with TRBJ1-5; 9 bases match TRBD1. Germline V gene sequence: CDR1 LNHDA, CDR2 SQIVND (reference sequence). V gave up 0 bases and J gave up 5 bases; unmatched junction bases: 8. The CDR3 runs to 17 residues. Written as DNA, the CDR3 is TGTGCCAGTAGTATAGAGTTGGGACAGGGAGTCCATCAGCCCCAGCATTTT. It translates to CASSIELGQGVHQPQHF.

The rearrangement links TRBV18 to TRBJ1-3; D is unclear. Germline-derived CDR1 and CDR2 are KGHSH and LQKENI. With 3 bases removed from V and 2 bases from J, the gap between germline ends came to 17 bases. The CDR3 covers 17 residues. In nucleotides, the CDR3 is TGTGCCAGCTCACCGAAAAGGAGCTTTCATCCTGGAAACACCATATATTTT. This codes for CASSPKRSFHPGNTIYF.